The 24 T cell receptor beta chains reported below all come from one sample, sequenced in a study of T cell responses to AZD1222 COVID-19 vaccine. Data came from immunoSEQ multiplex PCR; TCRdb stores just in-frame clones and leaves some out. There are roughly 190,000 clones in the sample; around 90% occur only once, and approximately 0.98% lies in the top ten. This sample comprised peripheral blood, obtained on day 0 of AZD1222 vaccination. The receptor set was obtained from an adult in good health.

This chain joins TRBV29-1 and TRBJ2-7, with D perhaps assigned TRBD1 or TRBD2 (6 bases each). Trimming took 6 bases from V and 6 from J, leaving 21 bases between them. This CDR3 has 14 residues. From germline, CDR1 is SQVTM and CDR2 ANQGSEA. CDR3 bases: TGCAGCGTGCGCGGGACCGGGGGCTGGTCCGAGCAGTACTTC. Translated, it gives CSVRGTGGWSEQYF.

This clone was seen just once. This chain links TRBV7-2 with TRBJ2-7; TRBD2 matches 7 bases. The CDR3 is 14 residues long. Germline assignment: CDR1 SGHTA and CDR2 FQGNSA. V lost 3 bases, J lost 0 bases, and 2 bases stayed unmatched. CDR3: CASSFQRGSYEQYF. The CDR3 region has the DNA TGTGCCAGCAGCTTTCAGCGGGGCTCCTACGAGCAGTACTTC.

V usage is TRBV7-9 and J usage is TRBJ1-6; 7 bases are a match to TRBD1. There are 14 residues in the CDR3. V shed 4 bases and J 12 bases; nucleotides not matched to a gene: 9. The germline V gene has CDR1 SEHNR and CDR2 FQNEAQ (reference sequence). The CDR3 DNA is TGTGCCAGCAGCTCCAGGCCCGGGACAGAACCCCTCCACTTT. Protein product: CASSSRPGTEPLHF. Complete variable domain (other parts from reference TRBV7-9 and TRBJ1-6): DTGVSQNPRHKITKRGQNVTFRCDPISEHNRLYWYRQTLGQGPEFLTYFQNEAQLEKSRLLSDRFSAERPKGSFSTLEIQRTEQGDSAMYLCASSSRPGTEPLHFGNGTRLTVT.

The chain joins TRBV28 to TRBJ1-2; D is unclear. Germline CDR1 reads MDHEN; CDR2 reads SYDVKM. The CDR3 length is 14 residues. The V end lost 2 bases, the J end lost 2 bases, and 9 bases lay between the germline ends. Here the CDR3 reads CASSLRTSNYGYTF. The CDR3 DNA sequence: TGTGCCAGCAGTTTACGGACTTCCAACTATGGCTACACCTTC.

The chain links TRBV5-8 to TRBJ2-5; maybe TRBD2 (6 bases). V lost 0 bases and J lost 0, with 9 bases in between. The CDR3 totals 15 residues. The germline gives CDR1 SGHTS, CDR2 YDEGEE. CDR3 coding DNA: TGTGCCAGCAGCTTGGACCTAGCGAACCAAGAGACCCAGTACTTC. Protein sequence: CASSLDLANQETQYF.

V usage is TRBV18 and J usage is TRBJ2-7; 7 nucleotides line up with TRBD1. There are 15 residues in the CDR3. After removal of 1 base from V and 2 bases from J, the junction contained 5 bases not matched to a gene. Germline V CDR1 and CDR2: KGHSH, LQKENI. The CDR3 spells CASSPRGQATYEQYF. The CDR3 bases are TGTGCCAGCTCACCACGTGGACAGGCTACCTACGAGCAGTACTTC.

The chain carries TRBV3-1 (or the pseudogene TRBV3-2) and TRBJ2-1; D may be TRBD2 (5 bases). CDR1 and CDR2 (germline): LGHDT, YNNKEL (reference sequence). Trimming took off 3 bases at V and 8 bases at J, with 11 bases between the two ends. This CDR3 contains 13 residues. The CDR3 coding sequence is TGTGCCAGCAGCCACCCCCGGACTTATGAGCAGTTCTTC. Amino acids: CASSHPRTYEQFF.

The V gene is TRBV7-2, the J gene TRBJ2-7, with D perhaps TRBD2 (5 bases). V shed 5 bases and J shed 6 bases, with 11 bases lying between them. The CDR3 consists of 12 residues. Looked up from germline, CDR1 is SGHTA and CDR2 is FQGNSA. The CDR3 loop reads CASSPTIFEQYF. Written as DNA, the CDR3 is TGTGCCAGCAGCCCGACTATTTTCGAGCAGTACTTC.

The chain carries TRBV14 and TRBJ1-1; 8 positions match TRBD1. V was clipped by 5 bases and J by 6 bases; unmatched bases: 5. The CDR3 covers 13 residues. The germline gives CDR1 SGHDN, CDR2 FVKESK. The CDR3, as DNA: TGTGCCAGCAGCTACGACAGGGGTTCTGAAGCTTTCTTT. Amino acid sequence: CASSYDRGSEAFF.

This clone was picked up one time. V and J are TRBV7-9 and TRBJ1-1, with D unclear. CDR1 and CDR2 from the germline V gene are SEHNR and FQNEAQ (reference sequence). V shed 6 bases and J shed 8 bases, with 19 bases lying between them. The CDR3 covers 14 residues. The CDR3 DNA is TGTGCCAGCAGGTCATTTGTCGGGCGAGAGGAAGCTTTCTTT. Its translation: CASRSFVGREEAFF.

J is TRBJ1-3 and V is TRBV18; D not resolved. V was trimmed by 1 base and J by 0 bases, leaving 4 bases between them. This CDR3 is built from 14 residues. Looked up from germline, CDR1 is KGHSH and CDR2 is LQKENI. CDR3 sequence reads: CASSPRISGNTIYF. DNA of the CDR3: TGTGCCAGCTCACCACGCATCTCTGGAAACACCATATATTTT.

V is TRBV5-4 and J is TRBJ2-5; 7 nucleotides align to TRBD1. Losses at the gene ends were 7 bases for V and 5 bases for J; bases not matched to a gene: 5. Germline CDR1 and CDR2: SGHNT and YYREEE (reference sequence). This CDR3 region has 12 residues. The CDR3 DNA sequence: TGTGCCAGCGGACCGACAGGGGAGACCCAGTACTTC. Its translation is CASGPTGETQYF.

The chain combines TRBV11-2 with TRBJ2-2, with 9 bases fitting TRBD2. The CDR3 length is 17 residues. Germline loops: CDR1 SGHAT, CDR2 FQNNGV. The ends lost 5 bases at V and 4 bases at J; junction bases unmatched: 11. The CDR3 sequence: CASSRGGSGSVTGELFF. The CDR3 region has the DNA TGTGCCAGCAGCCGTGGTGGTAGCGGGAGCGTCACCGGGGAGCTGTTTTTT.

The chain uses TRBV9 and TRBJ2-2, with TRBD2 identical over 11 bases. The germline CDR1 and CDR2 sequences are SGDLS and YYNGEE. The CDR3 is made up of 19 amino acids. V lost 4 bases, J lost 1 base, and 12 bases stayed unmatched. CDR3 sequence: CASSPSGGTSGRNTGELFF. The CDR3, as DNA: TGTGCCAGCAGCCCGAGCGGGGGGACTAGCGGTAGGAACACCGGGGAGCTGTTTTTT.

The V and J genes are TRBV7-6 and TRBJ1-1, with TRBD1 as a possible D gene (5 bases). The CDR3 consists of 15 residues. Germline values: CDR1 SGHVS, CDR2 FNYEAQ. Trimming stripped 3 bases from V and 0 bases from J, with 11 bases between. The CDR3 bases are TGTGCCAGCAGCTTGAGTTGGGGGGTGAACACTGAAGCTTTCTTT. It translates to CASSLSWGVNTEAFF.

The V call is TRBV5-4, the J call TRBJ1-4; the match to TRBD1 covers 10 bases. The V gene end was trimmed by 4 bases and the J gene end by 3 bases; junction bases not matched to a gene: 9. Germline V gene sequence: CDR1 SGHNT, CDR2 YYREEE (reference sequence). This CDR3 region has 17 residues. The CDR3 sequence: CASSQTRQGAPNEKLFF. The CDR3 nucleotides are TGTGCCAGCAGCCAAACTAGACAGGGGGCGCCTAATGAAAAACTGTTTTTT.

The CDR3 spells CASSFWGADSPLHF. CDR3 nucleotides: TGTGCCAGCAGCTTTTGGGGGGCGGATTCACCCCTCCACTTT. This rearrangement joins TRBV7-2 to TRBJ1-6, with D possibly TRBD1 on 6 matching bases. The CDR3 spans 14 residues. The V gene lost 3 bases and the J gene lost 8 bases, with 11 bases spanning the gap. Germline V CDR1 and CDR2: SGHTA, FQGNSA.

CDR3: CASSSGTSGPVSTDTQYF. The CDR3 DNA sequence: TGTGCCAGCAGCTCCGGGACTAGCGGGCCCGTTAGCACAGATACGCAGTATTTT. The chain carries TRBV11-2 and TRBJ2-3; 12 bases are shared with TRBD2. Germline assignment: CDR1 SGHAT and CDR2 FQNNGV. The V segment lost 4 bases and the J segment 0 bases; nucleotides outside the gene matches: 8. The CDR3 extends over 18 amino acids.

This chain connects TRBV15 to TRBJ2-3, with 9 bases identical to TRBD2. The CDR3 runs to 14 residues. Trimming removed 4 bases from V and 4 bases from J; junction bases left unmatched: 3. Germline V gene lookup returns CDR1 LNHNV and CDR2 YYDKDF (reference sequence). The CDR3 DNA reads TGTGCCACCAGCATAGCGGGAGTGGCAGATACGCAGTATTTT. It yields the protein CATSIAGVADTQYF.

The rearrangement joins TRBV27 to TRBJ2-7; maybe TRBD2 (5 bases). Germline values: CDR1 MNHEY, CDR2 SMNVEV (reference sequence). V was pared by 3 bases and J by 0 bases, with 18 bases between. The CDR3 covers 17 residues. The CDR3, as DNA: TGTGCCAGCAGTTTTCAGTCTGTCGGGGAAGTCTCCTACGAGCAGTACTTC. Translating it yields CASSFQSVGEVSYEQYF.

V usage is TRBV19 and J usage is TRBJ2-5, with D perhaps matching TRBD2 (6 bases). V gave up 6 bases and J gave up 5 bases, with 13 bases separating them. This CDR3 is 13 amino acids long. CDR1 is LNHDA and CDR2 is SQIVND in the germline V gene (reference sequence). The CDR3: CASSRLGTETQYF. CDR3 bases: TGTGCCAGTAGCCGACTAGGGACGGAGACCCAGTACTTC.

This clone has a single count. The chain uses TRBV4-3 and TRBJ2-2, with D perhaps assigned TRBD1 or TRBD2 (5 bases each). The CDR3 covers 17 residues. Trimming shortened V by 2 bases and J by 5 bases, and 18 bases separated the two germline ends. Germline CDR1 and CDR2: LGHNA and YSLEER. Here the CDR3 reads CASSQWRQGPGTGELFF. Here the CDR3 DNA reads TGCGCCAGCAGCCAATGGAGGCAGGGACCGGGAACCGGGGAGCTGTTTTTT.

The chain carries TRBV18 and TRBJ1-1; 10 nucleotides match TRBD1. Germline V gene lookup returns CDR1 KGHSH and CDR2 LQKENI. This CDR3 contains 15 residues. V trimming: 5 bases; J trimming: 5 bases; junction bases outside the gene matches: 8. CDR3 sequence (DNA): TGTGCCAGCTCATCGGGACAGGGGAGGAGTACTGAAGCTTTCTTT. Protein: CASSSGQGRSTEAFF. Full variable domain (outside the CDR3, taken from reference TRBV18 and TRBJ1-1): NAGVMQNPRHLVRRRGQEARLRCSPMKGHSHVYWYRQLPEEGLKFMVYLQKENIIDESGMPKERFSAEFPKEGPSILRIQQVVRGDSAAYFCASSSGQGRSTEAFFGQGTRLTVV.

The CDR3 region is CASSPWGESSYEQYF. The CDR3 DNA follows: TGTGCCAGCAGCCCTTGGGGAGAGAGCTCCTACGAGCAGTACTTC. The rearrangement joins TRBV5-5 to TRBJ2-7; possible D gene TRBD2, 5 bases. V dropped 4 bases and J dropped 0 bases, with 14 bases sitting between them. Germline values: CDR1 SGHKS, CDR2 YYEKEE (reference sequence). The CDR3 is made up of 15 amino acids.